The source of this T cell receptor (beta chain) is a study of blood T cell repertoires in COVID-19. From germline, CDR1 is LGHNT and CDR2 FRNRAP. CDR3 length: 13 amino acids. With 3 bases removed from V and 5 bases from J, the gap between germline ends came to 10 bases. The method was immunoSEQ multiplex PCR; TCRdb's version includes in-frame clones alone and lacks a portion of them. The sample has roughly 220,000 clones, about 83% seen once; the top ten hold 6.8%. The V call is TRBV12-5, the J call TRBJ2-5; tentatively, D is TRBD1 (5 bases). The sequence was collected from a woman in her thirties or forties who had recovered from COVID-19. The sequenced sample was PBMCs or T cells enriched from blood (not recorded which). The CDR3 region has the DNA TGTGCTAGTGGTTTCCCAGCAGGGGAGACCCAGTACTTC. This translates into CASGFPAGETQYF.